This entry is about one T cell receptor beta chain. This sample stems from a study of T cell changes during pregnancy in multiple sclerosis. Sequencing was performed with immunoSEQ multiplex PCR; in TCRdb, only in-frame clones are kept and a portion is missing. The sample includes 35,000 to 45,000 clones, roughly 90% of them seen just once. The germline CDR1 and CDR2 sequences are MNHNS and SASEGT. The CDR3 totals 14 residues. Trimming at V came to 3 bases and at J to 5 bases, leaving 4 bases not matched to a gene. This receptor was taken from a female donor with multiple sclerosis, enrolled in a pregnancy study. The V and J genes are TRBV6-1 and TRBJ1-2, with TRBD1 matching over 9 bases. The sequenced sample was CD4+ T cells from peripheral blood mononuclear cells, obtained in the third trimester of pregnancy. The chain's CDR3 is CASSDRDRAYGYTF. The CDR3 coding sequence is TGTGCCAGCAGTGACCGGGACAGGGCATATGGCTACACCTTC.